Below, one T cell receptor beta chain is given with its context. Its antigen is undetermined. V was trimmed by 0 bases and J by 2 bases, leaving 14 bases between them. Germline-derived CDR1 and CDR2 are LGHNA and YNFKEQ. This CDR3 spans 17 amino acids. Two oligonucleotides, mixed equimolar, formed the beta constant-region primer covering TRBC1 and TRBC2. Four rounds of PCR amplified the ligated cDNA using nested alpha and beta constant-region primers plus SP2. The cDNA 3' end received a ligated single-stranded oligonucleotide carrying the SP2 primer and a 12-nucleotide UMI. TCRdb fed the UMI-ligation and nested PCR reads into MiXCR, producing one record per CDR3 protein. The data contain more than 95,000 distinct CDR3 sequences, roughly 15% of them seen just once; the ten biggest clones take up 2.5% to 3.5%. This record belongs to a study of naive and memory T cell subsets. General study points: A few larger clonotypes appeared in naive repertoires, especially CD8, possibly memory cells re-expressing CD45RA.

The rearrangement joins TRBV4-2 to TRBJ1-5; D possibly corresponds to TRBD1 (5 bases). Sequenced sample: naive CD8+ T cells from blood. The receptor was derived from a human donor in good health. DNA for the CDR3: TGTGCCAGCAGCCAAGATCCCCAGGGTTCGGGCAATCAGCCCCAGCATTTT. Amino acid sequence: CASSQDPQGSGNQPQHF.